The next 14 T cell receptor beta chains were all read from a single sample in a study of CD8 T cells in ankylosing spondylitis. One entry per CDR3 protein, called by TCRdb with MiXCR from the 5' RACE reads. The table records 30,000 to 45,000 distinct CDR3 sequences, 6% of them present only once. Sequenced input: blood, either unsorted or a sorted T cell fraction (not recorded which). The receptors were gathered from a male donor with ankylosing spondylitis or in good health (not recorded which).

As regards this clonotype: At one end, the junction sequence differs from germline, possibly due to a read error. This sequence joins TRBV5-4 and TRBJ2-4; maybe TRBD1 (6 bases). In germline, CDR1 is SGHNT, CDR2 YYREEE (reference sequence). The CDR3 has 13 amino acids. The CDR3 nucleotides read TGTACCAGCAGCTCGTCAGGGGCGGGCATTCAGTACTTC. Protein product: CTSSSSGAGIQYF. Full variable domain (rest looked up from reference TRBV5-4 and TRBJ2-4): ETGVTQSPTHLIKTRGQQVTLRCSSQSGHNTVSWYQQALGQGPQFIFQYYREEENGRGNFPPRFSGLQFPNYSSELNVNALELDDSALYLCTSSSSGAGIQYFGAGTRLSVL.

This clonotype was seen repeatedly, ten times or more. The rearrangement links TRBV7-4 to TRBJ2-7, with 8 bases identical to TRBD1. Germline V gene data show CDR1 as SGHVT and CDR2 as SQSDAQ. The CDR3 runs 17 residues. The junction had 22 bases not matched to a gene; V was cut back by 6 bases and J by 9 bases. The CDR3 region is CASSPQTTGTGAHGQYF. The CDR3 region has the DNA TGTGCCAGCAGTCCTCAAACTACCGGGACAGGCGCCCACGGGCAGTACTTC. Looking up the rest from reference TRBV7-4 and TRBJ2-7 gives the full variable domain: GAGVSQSPRYKVAKRGRDVALRCDSISGHVTLYWYRQTLGQGSEVLTYSQSDAQRDKSGRPSGRFSAERPERSVSTLKIQRTEQGDSAVYLCASSPQTTGTGAHGQYFGPGTRLTVT.

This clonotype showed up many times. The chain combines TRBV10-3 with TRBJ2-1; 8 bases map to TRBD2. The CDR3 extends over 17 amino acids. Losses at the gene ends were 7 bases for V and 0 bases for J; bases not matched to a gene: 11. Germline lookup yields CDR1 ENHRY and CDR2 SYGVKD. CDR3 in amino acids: CAIKGGSGNSSYNEQFF. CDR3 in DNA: TGTGCCATCAAAGGGGGTAGCGGGAATTCCTCCTACAATGAGCAGTTCTTC.

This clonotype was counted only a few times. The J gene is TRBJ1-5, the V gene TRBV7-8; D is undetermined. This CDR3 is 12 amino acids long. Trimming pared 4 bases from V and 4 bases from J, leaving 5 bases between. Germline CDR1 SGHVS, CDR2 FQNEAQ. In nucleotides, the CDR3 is TGTGCCAGCAGCTGGTCGAATCAGCCCCAGCATTTT. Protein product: CASSWSNQPQHF.

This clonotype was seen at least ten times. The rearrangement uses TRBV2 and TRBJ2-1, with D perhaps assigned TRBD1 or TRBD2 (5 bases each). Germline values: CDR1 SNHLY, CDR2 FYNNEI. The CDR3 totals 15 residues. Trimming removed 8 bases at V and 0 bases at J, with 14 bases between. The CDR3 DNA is TGTGCCAGCTCCGGGGCCTTTAGCTCCTACAATGAGCAGTTCTTC. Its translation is CASSGAFSSYNEQFF.

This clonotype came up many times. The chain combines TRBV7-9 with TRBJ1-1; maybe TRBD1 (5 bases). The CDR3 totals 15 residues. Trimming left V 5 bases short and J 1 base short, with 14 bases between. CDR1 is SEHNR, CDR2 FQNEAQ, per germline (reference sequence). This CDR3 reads CASSVGDGSNTEAFF. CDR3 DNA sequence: TGTGCCAGCAGCGTAGGGGACGGCTCGAACACTGAAGCTTTCTTT.

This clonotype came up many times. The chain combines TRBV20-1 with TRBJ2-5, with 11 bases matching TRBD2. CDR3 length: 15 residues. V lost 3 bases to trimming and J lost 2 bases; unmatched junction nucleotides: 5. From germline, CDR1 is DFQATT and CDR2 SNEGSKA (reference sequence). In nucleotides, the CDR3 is TGCAGTGCTAGTTTGGCTAGCGGGGGGCAAGAGACCCAGTACTTC. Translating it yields CSASLASGGQETQYF.

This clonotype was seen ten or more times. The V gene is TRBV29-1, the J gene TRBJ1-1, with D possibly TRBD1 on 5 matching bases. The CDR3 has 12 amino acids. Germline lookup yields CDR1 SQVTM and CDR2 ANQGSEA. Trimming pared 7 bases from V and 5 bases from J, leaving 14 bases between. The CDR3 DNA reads TGCAGCGCCTCCGAGGGGAGGACTGAAGCTTTCTTT. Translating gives CSASEGRTEAFF.

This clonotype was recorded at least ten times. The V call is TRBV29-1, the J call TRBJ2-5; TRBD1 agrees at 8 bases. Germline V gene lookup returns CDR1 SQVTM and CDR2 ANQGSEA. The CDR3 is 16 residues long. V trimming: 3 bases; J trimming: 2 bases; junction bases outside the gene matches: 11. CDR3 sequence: CSVEWAGWDRQETQYF. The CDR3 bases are TGCAGCGTTGAGTGGGCCGGATGGGACAGGCAAGAGACCCAGTACTTC.

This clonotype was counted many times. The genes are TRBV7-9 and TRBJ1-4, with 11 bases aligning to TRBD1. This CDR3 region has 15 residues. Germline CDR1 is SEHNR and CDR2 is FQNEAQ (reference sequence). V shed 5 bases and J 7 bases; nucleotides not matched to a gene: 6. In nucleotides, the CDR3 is TGTGCCAGCAGCGGCCCGGACAGGGGGCGTGAAAAACTGTTTTTT. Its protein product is CASSGPDRGREKLFF. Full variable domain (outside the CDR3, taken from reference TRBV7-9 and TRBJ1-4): DTGVSQNPRHKITKRGQNVTFRCDPISEHNRLYWYRQTLGQGPEFLTYFQNEAQLEKSRLLSDRFSAERPKGSFSTLEIQRTEQGDSAMYLCASSGPDRGREKLFFGSGTQLSVL.

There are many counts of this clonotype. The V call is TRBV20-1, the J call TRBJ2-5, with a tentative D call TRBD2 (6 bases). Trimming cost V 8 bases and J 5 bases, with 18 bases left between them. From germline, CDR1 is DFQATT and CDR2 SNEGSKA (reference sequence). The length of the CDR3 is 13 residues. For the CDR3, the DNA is TGCAGTCTCATATGGGGGGTGTCGGAGACCCAGTACTTC. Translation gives CSLIWGVSETQYF.

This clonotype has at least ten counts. This chain's CDR3 is CATAYGDTEAFF. CDR3 nucleotide sequence: TGTGCCACGGCCTACGGTGATACTGAAGCTTTCTTT. The chain employs TRBV19 and TRBJ1-1; D uncertain. V lost 10 bases and J 5 bases, leaving 14 bases between the germline ends. The CDR3 extends over 12 amino acids. The germline gives CDR1 LNHDA, CDR2 SQIVND (reference sequence).

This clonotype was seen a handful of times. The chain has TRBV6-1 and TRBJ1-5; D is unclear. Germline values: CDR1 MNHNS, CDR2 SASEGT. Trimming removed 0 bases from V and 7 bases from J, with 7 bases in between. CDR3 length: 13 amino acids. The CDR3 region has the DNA TGTGCCAGCAGTGAAGCCCGGCGCCAGCCCCAGCATTTT. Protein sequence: CASSEARRQPQHF.

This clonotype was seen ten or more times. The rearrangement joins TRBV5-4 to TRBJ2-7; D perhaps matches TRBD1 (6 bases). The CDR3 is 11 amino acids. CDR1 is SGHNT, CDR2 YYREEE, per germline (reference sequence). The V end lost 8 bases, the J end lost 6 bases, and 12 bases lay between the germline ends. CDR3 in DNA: TGTGCCAGTAAACAGGGTACCGAGCAGTACTTC. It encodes CASKQGTEQYF.